The clone carrying this T cell receptor beta chain was recorded a few times. The antigen remains unidentified. The sample belongs to a study of T cells after yellow fever vaccination. The wider study: Libraries from low-cell-number fractions were prepared with the SMART-Seq v4 Ultra Low Input RNA kit. Broader study findings: It was the secondary response that reached its peak faster, day 5 versus 15, but it was weaker.

From the 5' RACE reads, TCRdb called clonotypes with MiXCR, one entry per CDR3 protein. This table has nearly 350,000 distinct CDR3 sequences, roughly 8% appearing once. Sequencing used PBMCs, obtained roughly seven weeks after the first yellow fever vaccination. The clonotype comes from a man aged 18 to 30 who received the YFV17D yellow fever vaccine.

The CDR3 region is CASSSDQGGSNQPQHF. The CDR3 DNA is TGTGCCAGCAGTTCAGACCAGGGGGGGAGCAATCAGCCCCAGCATTTT. This chain connects TRBV6-2 or TRBV6-3 to TRBJ1-5; 7 bases are shared with TRBD1. The V gene's germline CDR1 is MNHEY and CDR2 SVGEGT. With V trimmed by 4 bases and J by 1 base, 7 bases remained unmatched. The CDR3 extends over 16 amino acids.